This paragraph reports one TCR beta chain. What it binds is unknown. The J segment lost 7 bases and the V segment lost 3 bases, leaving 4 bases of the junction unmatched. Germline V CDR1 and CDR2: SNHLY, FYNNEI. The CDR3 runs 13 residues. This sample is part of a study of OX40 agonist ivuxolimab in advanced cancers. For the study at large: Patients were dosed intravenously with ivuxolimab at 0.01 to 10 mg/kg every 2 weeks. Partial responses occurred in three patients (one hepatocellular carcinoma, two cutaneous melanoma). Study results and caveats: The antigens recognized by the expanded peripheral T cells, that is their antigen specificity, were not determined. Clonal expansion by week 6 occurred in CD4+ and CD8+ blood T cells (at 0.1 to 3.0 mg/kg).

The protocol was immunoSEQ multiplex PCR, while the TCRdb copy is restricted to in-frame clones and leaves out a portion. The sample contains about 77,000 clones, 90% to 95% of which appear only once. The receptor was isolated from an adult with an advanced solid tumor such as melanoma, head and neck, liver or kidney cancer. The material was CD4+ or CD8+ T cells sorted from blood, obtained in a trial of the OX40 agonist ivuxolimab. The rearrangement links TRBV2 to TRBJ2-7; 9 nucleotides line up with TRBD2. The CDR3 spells CASSDLAGNEQYF. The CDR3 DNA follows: TGTGCCAGCAGTGATCTAGCGGGGAATGAGCAGTACTTC.